The 20 T cell receptor beta chains below all came from one sample that was sequenced in a study of CD8+ T cells in alopecia areata. Investigators isolated RNA and reverse transcribed it into cDNA to act as the sequencing template. The protocol was immunoSEQ multiplex PCR, while the TCRdb copy is restricted to in-frame clones and leaves out a portion. The sample gives 150,000 to 200,000 clones, roughly 60% of which show up once; around 5% is in the top ten. Material: CD4+ T cells sorted from blood. Receptor source: a human donor in good health.

The CDR3 sequence is CAWSTLGTYNEQFF. The CDR3 nucleotides are TGTGCCTGGAGTACACTGGGCACTTACAATGAGCAGTTCTTC. This chain connects TRBV30 to TRBJ2-1, with D unclear. The CDR3 extends over 14 amino acids. Per germline, CDR1 GTSNPN and CDR2 SVGIG (reference sequence). The V and J ends lost 2 bases and 4 bases respectively, with 12 bases between them.

The V call is TRBV7-2, the J call TRBJ2-7; 8 bases are a match to TRBD2. The trim removed 2 bases at V and 2 bases at J, leaving 5 bases unmatched. From germline, CDR1 is SGHTA and CDR2 FQGNSA. CDR3 size: 15 residues. The CDR3, as DNA: TGTGCCAGCAGCTTAAGCGGGGGAGGCACCTACGAGCAGTACTTC. Amino acids: CASSLSGGGTYEQYF.

V gene TRBV10-2 combines with J gene TRBJ1-2; D may be TRBD1 (5 bases). Germline V CDR1 and CDR2: WSHSY, SAAADI. The CDR3 is made up of 12 amino acids. The ends were cut back, 5 bases at V and 9 bases at J, with 13 bases in the middle. Here the CDR3 DNA reads TGCGCCAGCAGTTCTCGACAGTCGAGCTACACCTTC. This sequence encodes CASSSRQSSYTF.

The table lists this clone with a few counts. The chain combines TRBV29-1 with TRBJ2-7; TRBD2 matches 7 bases. Germline CDR1 SQVTM, CDR2 ANQGSEA. The CDR3 has 11 amino acids. V was clipped by 4 bases and J by 6 bases; unmatched bases: 3. CDR3 region: CSVVTGGEQYF. CDR3 nucleotides: TGCAGCGTTGTGACGGGGGGCGAGCAGTACTTC.

This chain uses TRBV29-1 with TRBJ2-5; TRBD2 agrees at 12 bases. CDR3 length: 13 residues. CDR1 is SQVTM, CDR2 ANQGSEA, per germline. V trimming: 8 bases; J trimming: 4 bases; junction bases outside the gene matches: 5. The CDR3 DNA reads TGCAGCACTACTAGCGGGAGGCTAGAGACCCAGTACTTC. This translates into CSTTSGRLETQYF.

This sequence joins TRBV7-9 and TRBJ1-5, with D uncertain. Germline CDR1 reads SEHNR; CDR2 reads FQNEAQ (reference sequence). The CDR3 is 13 residues long. Trimming stripped 4 bases from V and 3 bases from J, with 7 bases between. CDR3 sequence (DNA): TGTGCCAGCAGCTCAGACATCAATCAGCCCCAGCATTTT. This sequence encodes CASSSDINQPQHF.

The gene calls are TRBV2 and TRBJ2-1; D ambiguous. CDR3 size: 12 residues. Germline lookup yields CDR1 SNHLY and CDR2 FYNNEI. Trimming pared 8 bases from V and 1 base from J, leaving 6 bases between. The CDR3 DNA is TGTGCCAGCGGGGTGTCCTACAATGAGCAGTTCTTC. It codes for CASGVSYNEQFF.

The chain recombines TRBV9 with TRBJ2-6, with a tentative D call TRBD1 (6 bases). The CDR3 loop spans 18 amino acids. V lost 3 bases and J 0 bases, leaving 16 bases between the germline ends. Germline V CDR1 and CDR2: SGDLS, YYNGEE. The CDR3 bases are TGTGCCAGCAGCGCCTTGGGACACCGAATCTCTGGGGCCAACGTCCTGACTTTC. Its translation: CASSALGHRISGANVLTF.

The J gene is TRBJ1-5, the V gene TRBV30; 7 nucleotides match TRBD1. The CDR3 has 13 amino acids. The V gene's germline CDR1 is GTSNPN and CDR2 SVGIG (reference sequence). The J segment lost 5 bases and the V segment lost 2 bases, leaving 3 bases of the junction unmatched. CDR3 DNA sequence: TGTGCCTGGAGTCCCGACAGGGATCAGCCCCAGCATTTT. The encoded protein is CAWSPDRDQPQHF.

This clone was detected once. The J gene is TRBJ2-1, the V gene TRBV30; 12 positions agree with TRBD2. V was pared by 5 bases and J by 10 bases, with 6 bases of the junction left unmatched. The CDR3 is 13 amino acids. CDR1 and CDR2 from the germline V gene are GTSNPN and SVGIG (reference sequence). Here the CDR3 reads CAWSPGTSGEQFF. The CDR3 DNA reads TGTGCCTGGTCTCCCGGGACTAGCGGGGAGCAGTTCTTC.

The chain uses TRBV29-1 and TRBJ2-3; maybe TRBD2 (5 bases). The CDR3 spans 12 residues. V shed 6 bases and J shed 6 bases, with 13 bases lying between them. Per germline, CDR1 SQVTM and CDR2 ANQGSEA. Here the CDR3 reads CSVREGMDTQYF. For the CDR3, the DNA is TGCAGCGTCCGGGAAGGGATGGATACGCAGTATTTT.

The CDR3 DNA sequence: TGCGCCAGCAGCTTGGTCGGACAGGGCGGAAACATTCAGTACTTC. It is translated as CASSLVGQGGNIQYF. The rearrangement links TRBV5-1 to TRBJ2-4; 8 positions match TRBD1. There are 15 residues in the CDR3. With V trimmed by 0 bases and J by 6 bases, 5 bases remained unmatched. Germline V gene sequence: CDR1 SGHRS, CDR2 YFSETQ. The full variable domain, in which reference TRBV5-1 and TRBJ2-4 provide the parts outside the CDR3, is KAGVTQTPRYLIKTRGQQVTLSCSPISGHRSVSWYQQTPGQGLQFLFEYFSETQRNKGNFPGRFSGRQFSNSRSEMNVSTLELGDSALYLCASSLVGQGGNIQYFGAGTRLSVL.

The CDR3 nucleotides read TGTGCCAGCAGTGAATATACTGTCCGGGACAGGTCTTACGAGCAGTACTTC. Protein: CASSEYTVRDRSYEQYF. The chain uses TRBV25-1 and TRBJ2-7; TRBD1 matches at 8 bases. This CDR3 comprises 17 residues. With 0 bases clipped from V and 4 bases from J, the junction kept 11 bases outside the gene matches. The germline V gene encodes CDR1 MGHDK and CDR2 SYGVNS.

As regards this clone: Different DNA sequences within this sample yield the same CDR3. The chain has TRBV7-9 and TRBJ1-1, with 7 bases aligning to TRBD1. This CDR3 is built from 14 residues. CDR1 and CDR2 (germline): SEHNR, FQNEAQ (reference sequence). With 5 bases clipped from V and 3 bases from J, the junction kept 6 bases outside the gene matches. CDR3 sequence reads: CASSLRDSDTEAFF. The CDR3 DNA follows: TGTGCCAGCAGCCTCCGGGACAGTGACACTGAAGCTTTCTTT.

This clone turned up a few times. The chain recombines TRBV23-1 with TRBJ2-1; D is possibly TRBD1 (6 bases). TRBV23-1 is an ORF for which the function is uncertain. The CDR3 has 19 amino acids. V dropped 7 bases and J dropped 4 bases, with 29 bases sitting between them. The CDR3 reads CASNTDFRGPTTHYNEQFF. The CDR3 DNA is TGCGCCAGCAATACAGATTTCAGGGGCCCCACCACACATTACAATGAGCAGTTCTTC.

The CDR3 nucleotides are TGTGCCAGCAGCGTAGTGGCTAGCGGACACCAGTACTTC. Translating it yields CASSVVASGHQYF. The V gene is TRBV9, the J gene TRBJ2-7; 7 bases are shared with TRBD2. Germline V gene lookup returns CDR1 SGDLS and CDR2 YYNGEE. The CDR3 has 13 residues. V lost 0 bases and J lost 10; bases outside the gene matches: 7.

This clone was found a few times. The CDR3 DNA reads TGCGCCAGCAGCCAAACTCATAATCAGCCCCAGCATTTT. Its translation is CASSQTHNQPQHF. V usage is TRBV4-1 and J usage is TRBJ1-5, with unresolved D. CDR1 MGHRA and CDR2 YSYEKL come from the germline V gene. The CDR3 loop spans 13 amino acids. V was shortened by 2 bases and J by 4 bases, with 6 bases between the two germline ends.

This clone was counted a few times. The rearrangement uses TRBV6-5 and TRBJ2-7; 12 bases fit TRBD2. CDR3 length: 15 amino acids. Germline V gene data show CDR1 as MNHEY and CDR2 as SVGAGI. After removal of 5 bases from V and 6 bases from J, the junction contained 8 bases not matched to a gene. The CDR3 loop reads CASSRLAGDNREQYF. DNA for the CDR3: TGTGCCAGCAGTCGACTAGCGGGAGACAATCGCGAGCAGTACTTC.

The chain couples TRBV29-1 to TRBJ1-2; possible D gene TRBD1, 5 bases. V lost 1 base and J lost 4, with 10 bases in between. CDR1 SQVTM and CDR2 ANQGSEA come from the germline V gene. The CDR3 covers 13 residues. The CDR3 here is CSVEAWGLYGYTF. The CDR3 region has the DNA TGCAGCGTTGAAGCGTGGGGCCTCTATGGCTACACCTTC.

The chain carries TRBV2 and TRBJ2-5; 11 nucleotides line up with TRBD2. The junction had 8 bases not matched to a gene; V was cut back by 10 bases and J by 1 base. Germline CDR1 reads SNHLY; CDR2 reads FYNNEI. The CDR3 is 15 residues long. The DNA for the CDR3 is TGTGCCACAAACTTAGCGGGAGGGGTCCAAGAGACCCAGTACTTC. Translated: CATNLAGGVQETQYF.